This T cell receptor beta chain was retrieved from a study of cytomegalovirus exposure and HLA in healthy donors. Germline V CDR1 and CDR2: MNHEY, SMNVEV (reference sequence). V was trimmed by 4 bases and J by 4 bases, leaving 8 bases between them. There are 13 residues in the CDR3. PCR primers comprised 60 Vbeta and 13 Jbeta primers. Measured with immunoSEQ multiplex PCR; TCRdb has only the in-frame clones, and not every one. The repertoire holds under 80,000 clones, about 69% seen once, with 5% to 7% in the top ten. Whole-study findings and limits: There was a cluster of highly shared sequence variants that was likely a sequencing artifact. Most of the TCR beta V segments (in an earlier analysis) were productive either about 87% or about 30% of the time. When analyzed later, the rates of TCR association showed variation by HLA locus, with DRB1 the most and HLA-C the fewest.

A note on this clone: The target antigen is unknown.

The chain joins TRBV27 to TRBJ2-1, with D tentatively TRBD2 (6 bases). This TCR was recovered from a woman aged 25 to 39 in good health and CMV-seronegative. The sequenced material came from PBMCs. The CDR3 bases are TGTGCCAGCAGTTGGACTAATTACAATGAGCAGTTCTTC. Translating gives CASSWTNYNEQFF.